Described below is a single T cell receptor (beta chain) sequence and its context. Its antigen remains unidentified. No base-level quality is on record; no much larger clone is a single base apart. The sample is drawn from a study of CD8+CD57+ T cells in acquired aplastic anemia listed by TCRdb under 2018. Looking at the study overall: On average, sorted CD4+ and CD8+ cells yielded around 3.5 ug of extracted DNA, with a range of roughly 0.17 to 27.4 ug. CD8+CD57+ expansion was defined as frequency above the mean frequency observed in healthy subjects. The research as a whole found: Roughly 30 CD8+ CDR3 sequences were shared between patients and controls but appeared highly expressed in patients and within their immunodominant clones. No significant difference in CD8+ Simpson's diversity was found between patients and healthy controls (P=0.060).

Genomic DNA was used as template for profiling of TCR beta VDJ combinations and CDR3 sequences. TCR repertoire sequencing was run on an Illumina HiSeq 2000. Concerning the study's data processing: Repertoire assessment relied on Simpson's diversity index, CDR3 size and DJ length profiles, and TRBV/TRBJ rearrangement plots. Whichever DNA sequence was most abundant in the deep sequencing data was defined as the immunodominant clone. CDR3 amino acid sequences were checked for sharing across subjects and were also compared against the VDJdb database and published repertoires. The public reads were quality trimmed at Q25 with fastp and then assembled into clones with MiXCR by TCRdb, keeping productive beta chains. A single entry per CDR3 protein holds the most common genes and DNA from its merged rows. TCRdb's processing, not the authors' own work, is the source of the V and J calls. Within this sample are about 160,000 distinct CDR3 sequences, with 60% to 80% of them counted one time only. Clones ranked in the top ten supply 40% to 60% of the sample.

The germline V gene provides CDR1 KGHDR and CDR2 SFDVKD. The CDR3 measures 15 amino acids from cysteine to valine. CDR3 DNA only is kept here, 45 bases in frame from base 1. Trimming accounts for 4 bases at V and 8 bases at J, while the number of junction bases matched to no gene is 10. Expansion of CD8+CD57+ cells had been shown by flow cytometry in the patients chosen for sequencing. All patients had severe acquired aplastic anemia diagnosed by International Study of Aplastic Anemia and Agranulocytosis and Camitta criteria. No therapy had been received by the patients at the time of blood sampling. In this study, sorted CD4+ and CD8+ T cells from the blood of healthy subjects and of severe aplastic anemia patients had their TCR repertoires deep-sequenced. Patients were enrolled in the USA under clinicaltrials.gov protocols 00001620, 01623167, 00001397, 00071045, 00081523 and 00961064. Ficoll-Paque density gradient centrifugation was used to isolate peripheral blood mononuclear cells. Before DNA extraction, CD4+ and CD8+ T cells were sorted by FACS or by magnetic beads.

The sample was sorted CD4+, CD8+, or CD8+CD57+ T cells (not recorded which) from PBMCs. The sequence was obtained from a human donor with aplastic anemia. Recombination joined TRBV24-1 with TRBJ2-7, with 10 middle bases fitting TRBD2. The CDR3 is CATSDGTSALAKQYV. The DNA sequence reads TGTGCCACCAGTGACGGGACTAGCGCGCTAGCGAAGCAGTACGTC.